The T cell receptor (beta chain) described here comes from a study of T cell responses to AZD1222 COVID-19 vaccine. Notes on the study in general: There were mostly white British donors and more females than males, and clonal diversity was possibly underestimated.

Concerning this clone: As yet, its antigen is unknown.

Data came from immunoSEQ multiplex PCR; TCRdb stores just in-frame clones and leaves some out. The sample lists 110,000 to 150,000 clones; 80% to 90% were seen once. The CDR3 covers 15 residues. Looked up from germline, CDR1 is LNHNV and CDR2 is YYDKDF (reference sequence). Losses at the gene ends were 1 base for V and 7 bases for J; bases not matched to a gene: 8. The rearrangement joins TRBV15 to TRBJ2-5; 8 bases agree with TRBD2. The receptor was isolated from an adult in good health. Sequenced here: peripheral blood, sampled on day 0 of AZD1222 vaccination. The DNA for the CDR3 is TGTGCCACCAGCAGAGTGGCCTGGGCGGGGGGGACCCAGTACTTC. Encoded protein: CATSRVAWAGGTQYF.